A selection of T cell receptor beta chains follows, all from one sample in a study of T-cell memory formation after mild COVID-19. One entry per CDR3 protein results from TCRdb running MiXCR on the 5' RACE reads. The data show roughly 200,000 distinct CDR3 sequences, 16% seen once. What was sequenced was PBMCs or a T cell subset sorted from them (not recorded which). These receptors were obtained from an adult woman who had mild COVID-19 (a few samples of this study predate the infection). Cell type and time point are not known. CDR3s include the opening cysteine and the closing phenylalanine or tryptophan. A D gene is named only where the DNA matches it firmly. Only some rows state a clone size, as once, few, many or a class for expanded clones.

v_call: TRBV5-1; d_call: -; j_call: TRBJ1-1; clone_size: -; cdr3_aa: CASSLVAGSNTEAFF; cdr3_nt: TGCGCCAGCAGCTTGGTCGCGGGGTCGAACACTGAAGCTTTCTTT
v_call: TRBV5-5; d_call: -; j_call: TRBJ2-2; clone_size: few; cdr3_aa: CASTGTGNTGELFF; cdr3_nt: TGTGCCAGCACCGGGACTGGGAACACCGGGGAGCTGTTTTTT
v_call: TRBV4-1; d_call: -; j_call: TRBJ1-3; clone_size: few; cdr3_aa: CASSQGVPLSGNTIYF; cdr3_nt: TGCGCCAGCAGCCAAGGGGTCCCGCTCTCTGGAAACACCATATATTTT
v_call: TRBV24-1; d_call: TRBD1; j_call: TRBJ2-1; clone_size: -; cdr3_aa: CATSDPLGQAPYEQFF; cdr3_nt: TGTGCCACCAGTGACCCACTCGGACAGGCCCCCTATGAGCAGTTCTTC
v_call: TRBV7-8; d_call: -; j_call: TRBJ1-3; clone_size: -; cdr3_aa: CASSSDSNSGNTIYF; cdr3_nt: TGTGCCAGCAGCTCCGACAGCAACTCTGGAAACACCATATATTTT
v_call: TRBV29-1; d_call: TRBD2; j_call: TRBJ2-1; clone_size: -; cdr3_aa: CSVVGLAEYNEQFF; cdr3_nt: TGCAGCGTTGTGGGACTAGCGGAGTACAATGAGCAGTTCTTC
v_call: TRBV5-3; d_call: -; j_call: TRBJ2-5; clone_size: few; cdr3_aa: CARSLVTLETQYF; cdr3_nt: TGTGCCAGAAGCTTGGTGACTCTGGAGACCCAGTACTTC
v_call: TRBV5-1; d_call: TRBD2; j_call: TRBJ2-3; clone_size: -; cdr3_aa: CASSGLSGVDTQYF; cdr3_nt: TGCGCCAGCAGCGGCCTCAGCGGGGTAGATACGCAGTATTTT
v_call: TRBV3-1; d_call: TRBD2; j_call: TRBJ2-3; clone_size: -; cdr3_aa: CASSHGLAGGLGTDTQYF; cdr3_nt: TGTGCCAGCAGCCACGGACTAGCGGGGGGGCTTGGGACAGATACGCAGTATTTT
v_call: TRBV6-5; d_call: TRBD1; j_call: TRBJ1-2; clone_size: -; cdr3_aa: CASSFGTGLPNYGYTF; cdr3_nt: TGTGCCAGCAGTTTCGGGACAGGGCTTCCGAACTATGGCTACACCTTC